Each of the 21 T cell receptor beta chains below was sequenced from the same sample in a study of blood T cell repertoires in COVID-19. The data were produced by immunoSEQ multiplex PCR, yet TCRdb's version contains in-frame clones alone and is incomplete. Among 200,000 to 300,000 clones listed, around 89% were seen once. The sequencing input was PBMCs or T cells enriched from blood (not recorded which). These receptor sequences come from a woman in her twenties or thirties who had recovered from COVID-19.

The chain is built from TRBV6-5 and TRBJ2-6, with D possibly TRBD2 on 5 matching bases. Germline CDR1 MNHEY, CDR2 SVGAGI. Trimming left V 5 bases short and J 1 base short, with 9 bases between. The CDR3 spans 15 residues. Written as DNA, the CDR3 is TGTGCCAGCAGTCGAGGGAGATCTGGGGCCAACGTCCTGACTTTC. Encoded protein: CASSRGRSGANVLTF.

The J gene is TRBJ2-3, the V gene TRBV18; 9 nucleotides agree with TRBD2. The CDR3 runs to 15 residues. The V segment lost 6 bases and the J segment 2 bases; nucleotides outside the gene matches: 6. Germline CDR1 is KGHSH and CDR2 is LQKENI. CDR3 bases: TGTGCCAGCTCCCCGTCTAGCGGGGCCACAGATACGCAGTATTTT. Protein sequence: CASSPSSGATDTQYF.

The chain uses TRBV7-9 and TRBJ1-1, with a weak D call TRBD1 (5 bases). Germline V lookup: CDR1 SEHNR, CDR2 FQNEAQ (reference sequence). V was pared by 5 bases and J by 1 base, with 14 bases between. This CDR3 contains 15 residues. The CDR3 DNA sequence: TGTGCCAGCAGCACAAAACCGGGGGAGAACACTGAAGCTTTCTTT. Its protein product is CASSTKPGENTEAFF. The variable domain in full, completed from reference TRBV7-9 and TRBJ1-1, reads DTGVSQNPRHKITKRGQNVTFRCDPISEHNRLYWYRQTLGQGPEFLTYFQNEAQLEKSRLLSDRFSAERPKGSFSTLEIQRTEQGDSAMYLCASSTKPGENTEAFFGQGTRLTVV.

The chain recombines TRBV11-2 with TRBJ2-5; a weak D match, TRBD1 (6 bases). The CDR3 has 16 amino acids. Trimming removed 5 bases at V and 2 bases at J, with 18 bases between. Germline lookup yields CDR1 SGHAT and CDR2 FQNNGV. The CDR3 region is CASSLRARGGQETQYF. CDR3 nucleotides: TGTGCCAGCAGCCTGCGGGCCAGGGGTGGGCAAGAGACCCAGTACTTC.

The chain is built from TRBV5-1 and TRBJ2-7; the match to TRBD1 covers 8 bases. This CDR3 region has 15 residues. V lost 0 bases and J lost 4; bases outside the gene matches: 6. Per the germline V gene, CDR1 is SGHRS and CDR2 is YFSETQ. The chain's CDR3 is CASSLEAGGYYEQYF. The CDR3 DNA is TGCGCCAGCAGCTTGGAGGCAGGGGGCTATTACGAGCAGTACTTC.

The chain links TRBV19 to TRBJ1-5, with TRBD1 as a possible D gene (5 bases). Trimming took 7 bases from V and 3 from J, leaving 16 bases between them. This CDR3 contains 15 residues. CDR1 is LNHDA, CDR2 SQIVND, per germline (reference sequence). The CDR3 spells CASTRTDSYNQPQHF. The DNA for the CDR3 is TGTGCCAGTACCCGCACTGACAGTTACAATCAGCCCCAGCATTTT.

The rearrangement uses TRBV21-1 and TRBJ1-1; TRBD1, the table's D call, lacks a check against the DNA. TRBV21-1 is a pseudogene. The CDR3 runs 19 residues. CDR3 bases: TGTGCCAGCAGCAAACTTGCCTTCCAAAGGGGGCAGGGGAACACTGAAGCTTTCTTT. Translation: CASSKLAFQRGQGNTEAFF.

The chain joins TRBV4-3 to TRBJ2-2, with 7 bases aligning to TRBD2. The length of the CDR3 is 14 residues. Losses at the gene ends were 4 bases for V and 4 bases for J; bases not matched to a gene: 3. In germline, CDR1 is LGHNA, CDR2 YSLEER. The CDR3 sequence: CASSLGGGTGELFF. The CDR3 DNA follows: TGCGCCAGCAGCCTCGGCGGGGGCACCGGGGAGCTGTTTTTT.

This chain uses TRBV19 with TRBJ2-3; no reliable D call. The V end was cut by 3 bases, the J end by 2 bases, with 12 bases between. The germline V gene encodes CDR1 LNHDA and CDR2 SQIVND (reference sequence). This CDR3 is 15 amino acids long. The CDR3 region is CASSIGTGPTDTQYF. The CDR3 DNA follows: TGTGCCAGTAGTATCGGTACCGGTCCCACAGATACGCAGTATTTT.

V and J are TRBV28 and TRBJ2-3, with 7 positions matching TRBD2. CDR3 length equals 14 residues. CDR1 and CDR2 (germline): MDHEN, SYDVKM. V lost 5 bases and J lost 0; bases outside the gene matches: 2. CDR3 DNA sequence: TGTGCCAGCAGTAGAGCGGGAAGCACAGATACGCAGTATTTT. The encoded protein is CASSRAGSTDTQYF.

V and J are TRBV6-5 and TRBJ2-7; TRBD2 is a possible D gene (6 bases). The length of the CDR3 is 15 residues. Germline V gene sequence: CDR1 MNHEY, CDR2 SVGAGI. Trimming took off 0 bases at V and 3 bases at J, with 12 bases between the two ends. The CDR3 DNA sequence: TGTGCCAGCAGTTACTCGCAGCGGGCGGGCTACGAGCAGTACTTC. As protein: CASSYSQRAGYEQYF.

The V and J genes are TRBV19 and TRBJ1-1, with TRBD1 matching over 7 bases. The CDR3 is made up of 15 amino acids. The germline gives CDR1 LNHDA, CDR2 SQIVND (reference sequence). The V and J ends lost 9 bases and 0 bases, in that order; junction bases with no gene match: 10. The CDR3 is CASRLRGHMNTEAFF. The CDR3 DNA follows: TGTGCCAGCCGACTAAGGGGGCATATGAACACTGAAGCTTTCTTT. The complete variable domain, with remaining parts taken from reference TRBV19 and TRBJ1-1, reads DGGITQSPKYLFRKEGQNVTLSCEQNLNHDAMYWYRQDPGQGLRLIYYSQIVNDFQKGDIAEGYSVSREKKESFPLTVTSAQKNPTAFYLCASRLRGHMNTEAFFGQGTRLTVV.

This clone is a singleton in its sample. The V gene is TRBV6-5, the J gene TRBJ1-2; 7 bases line up with TRBD1. CDR1 and CDR2 from the germline V gene are MNHEY and SVGAGI. The V and J ends lost 6 bases and 2 bases, in that order; junction bases with no gene match: 6. The CDR3 runs to 14 residues. This CDR3 reads CASSLTGVNYGYTF. The CDR3 DNA follows: TGTGCCAGCAGCCTCACAGGGGTGAACTATGGCTACACCTTC.

V is TRBV9 and J is TRBJ2-1; TRBD2 aligns across 10 bases. CDR3 length: 17 residues. Germline CDR1 and CDR2: SGDLS and YYNGEE. The junction had 3 bases not matched to a gene; V was cut back by 0 bases and J by 0 bases. The CDR3 DNA reads as TGTGCCAGCAGCGTAGTAGCGGGAGGTTTCTCCTACAATGAGCAGTTCTTC. Its protein is CASSVVAGGFSYNEQFF.

The chain combines TRBV4-3 with TRBJ2-3, with a weak D call TRBD2 (6 bases). V lost 5 bases to trimming and J lost 6 bases, with 30 bases between them. CDR3 size: 19 residues. Germline loops: CDR1 LGHNA, CDR2 YSLEER. In DNA, the CDR3 is TGCGCCAGCAGCGAGGGATCCCTGCGGGACTTCACCGGATGGGATACGCAGTATTTT. Residues: CASSEGSLRDFTGWDTQYF.

This clone has a single count. The V gene is TRBV19, the J gene TRBJ1-5; D possibly corresponds to TRBD1 (5 bases). The ends were cut back, 3 bases at V and 9 bases at J, with 12 bases in the middle. The germline V gene has CDR1 LNHDA and CDR2 SQIVND (reference sequence). CDR3 length: 13 residues. This CDR3 reads CASSISRDSPQHF. Here the CDR3 DNA reads TGTGCCAGTAGTATTTCTAGGGACTCGCCCCAGCATTTT.

The chain recombines TRBV5-1 with TRBJ1-5; TRBD1 matches at 7 bases. Germline V gene sequence: CDR1 SGHRS, CDR2 YFSETQ. There are 16 residues in the CDR3. Trimming cost V 0 bases and J 7 bases; bases outside gene matches: 10. The CDR3, as DNA: TGCGCCAGCAGCTTGGAAGGGGGCGTTGGTGGGCAGCCCCAGCATTTT. This encodes CASSLEGGVGGQPQHF.

The rearrangement uses TRBV7-9 and TRBJ1-1; 8 bases line up with TRBD1. V lost 5 bases and J lost 4; bases outside the gene matches: 6. CDR3 length: 14 residues. Germline CDR1 and CDR2: SEHNR and FQNEAQ (reference sequence). In DNA, the CDR3 is TGTGCCAGCAGCCAAGGACAGGGCGGCACTGAAGCTTTCTTT. Amino acids: CASSQGQGGTEAFF.

The rearrangement uses TRBV7-9 and TRBJ2-1; no clear D. The V end lost 1 base, the J end lost 7 bases, and 5 bases lay between the germline ends. There are 12 residues in the CDR3. Germline V gives CDR1 SEHNR, CDR2 FQNEAQ (reference sequence). CDR3 sequence reads: CASSLDQNEQFF. The CDR3 coding sequence is TGTGCCAGCAGCTTAGATCAAAATGAGCAGTTCTTC.

This clone was seen a few times. The chain couples TRBV21-1 to TRBJ1-2; no check of the table's D call, TRBD1, against the DNA was made. TRBV21-1 is marked as a pseudogene. The CDR3 is 17 residues long. For the CDR3, the DNA is TGTGCCAGCAGGGTCTTGACAGGGGACCCCGCTAACTATGGCTACACCTTC. As protein: CASRVLTGDPANYGYTF.

This rearrangement joins TRBV18 to TRBJ2-1, with TRBD1 as a possible D gene (5 bases). The germline CDR1 and CDR2 sequences are KGHSH and LQKENI. Trimming left V 5 bases short and J 5 bases short, with 10 bases between. The CDR3 runs 13 residues. The CDR3 bases are TGTGCCAGCTCATCGACGGACAACAATGAGCAGTTCTTC. It codes for CASSSTDNNEQFF.